This T cell receptor beta chain was observed in a study of response to subunit inactivated influenza vaccine. Overall study results and limits: Each seasonal flu vaccination may recruit only limited new T cells, authors suggested.

TCRdb reprocessed the RT-PCR reads with MiXCR, giving one entry per CDR3 protein. The sample carries about 170,000 distinct CDR3 sequences, about 10% recorded once. Worth noting for this clonotype: Its antigen is still unknown.

Germline lookup yields CDR1 LGHDT and CDR2 YNNKEL (reference sequence). The CDR3 covers 16 residues. V trimming: 3 bases; J trimming: 3 bases; junction bases outside the gene matches: 5. The sequencing here drew on CD8+ T cells sorted from PBMCs, taken less than 30 months after vaccination. The rearrangement links TRBV3-1 to TRBJ2-2; TRBD2 matches 9 bases. This receptor was taken from a man aged 50-75 years who received an inactivated influenza vaccine. CDR3 bases: TGTGCCAGCAGCCATTTAGCGGGGGCCCACACCGGGGAGCTGTTTTTT. It encodes CASSHLAGAHTGELFF.